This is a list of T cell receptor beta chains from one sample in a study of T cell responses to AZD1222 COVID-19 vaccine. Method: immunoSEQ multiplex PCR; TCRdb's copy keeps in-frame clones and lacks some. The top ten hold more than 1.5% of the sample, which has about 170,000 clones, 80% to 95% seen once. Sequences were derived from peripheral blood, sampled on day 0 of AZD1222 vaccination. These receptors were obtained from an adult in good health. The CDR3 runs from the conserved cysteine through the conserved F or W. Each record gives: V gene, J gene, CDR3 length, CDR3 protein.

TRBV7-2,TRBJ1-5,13,CASSSRRDQPQHF
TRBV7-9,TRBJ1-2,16,CASSLAGQEPLYGYTF
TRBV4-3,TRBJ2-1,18,CASSQFSPRDKPYNEQFF
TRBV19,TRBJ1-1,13,CASSPLENTEAFF
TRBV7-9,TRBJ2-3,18,CASSSPGWTSGDLNTQYF
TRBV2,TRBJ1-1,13,CAGSGQRNTEAFF
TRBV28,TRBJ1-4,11,CASTSNEKLFF
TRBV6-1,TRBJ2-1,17,CASSEEGGDVAYNEQFF
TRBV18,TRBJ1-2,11,CASSYDYGYTF
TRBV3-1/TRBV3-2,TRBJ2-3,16,CASSPSGAARADTQYF
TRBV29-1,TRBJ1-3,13,CSVQTGGFDTIYF
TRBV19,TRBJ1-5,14,CASSGHRGEQPQHF
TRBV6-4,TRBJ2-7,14,CASSDSPDSGEQYF
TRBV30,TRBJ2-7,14,CAWTAGGTLREQYF
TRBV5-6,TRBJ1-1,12,CASSGTGIEAFF
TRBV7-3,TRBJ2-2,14,CASSVTGGIGELFF
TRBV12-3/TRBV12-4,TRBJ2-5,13,CASGGGAQETQYF
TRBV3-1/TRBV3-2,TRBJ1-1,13,CASTTIVGTEAFF
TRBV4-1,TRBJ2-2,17,CASSQEVERGYTGELFF
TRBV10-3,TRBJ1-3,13,CATGQHSGNTIYF
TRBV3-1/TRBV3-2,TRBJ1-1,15,CASTRFIGGSPEAFF
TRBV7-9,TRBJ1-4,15,CASRLTQGTNEKLFF
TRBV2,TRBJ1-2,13,CASRGGGAYGYTF
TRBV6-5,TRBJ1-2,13,CASRRQGNYGYTF
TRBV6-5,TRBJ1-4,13,CASSLTLNEKLFF
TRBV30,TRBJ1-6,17,CAWRGRGRSSYNSPLHF
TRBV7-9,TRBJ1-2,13,CASSARANYGYTF
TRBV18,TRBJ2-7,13,CASSSDLPSEQYF
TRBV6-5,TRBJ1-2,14,CASRPGQGWDGYTF